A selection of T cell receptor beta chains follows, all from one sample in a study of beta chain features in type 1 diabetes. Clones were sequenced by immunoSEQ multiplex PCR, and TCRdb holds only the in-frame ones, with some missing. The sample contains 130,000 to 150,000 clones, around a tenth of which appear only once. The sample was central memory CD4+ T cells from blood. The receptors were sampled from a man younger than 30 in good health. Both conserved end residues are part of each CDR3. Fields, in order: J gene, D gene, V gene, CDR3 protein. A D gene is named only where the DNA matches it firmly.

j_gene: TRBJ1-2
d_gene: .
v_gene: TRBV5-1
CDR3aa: CASSLSDNYGYTF

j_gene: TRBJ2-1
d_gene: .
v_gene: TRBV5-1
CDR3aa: CASSPPPTYNEQFF

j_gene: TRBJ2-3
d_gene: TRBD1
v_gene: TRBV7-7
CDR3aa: CASSPRTGSTDTQYF

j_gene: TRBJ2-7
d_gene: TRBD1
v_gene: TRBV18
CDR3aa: CASSPTDRDYEQYF

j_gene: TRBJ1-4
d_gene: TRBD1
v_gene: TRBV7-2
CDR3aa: CASGQGAVEKLFF

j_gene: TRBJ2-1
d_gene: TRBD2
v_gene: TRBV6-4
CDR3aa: CASSELAGSWGQFF

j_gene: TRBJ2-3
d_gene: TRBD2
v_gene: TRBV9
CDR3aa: CASSFSAGGSTDTQYF

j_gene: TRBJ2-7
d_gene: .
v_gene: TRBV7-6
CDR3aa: CASSLAPHYEQYF

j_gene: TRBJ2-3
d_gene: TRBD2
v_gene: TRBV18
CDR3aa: CASSRDYPNPTSTDTQYF

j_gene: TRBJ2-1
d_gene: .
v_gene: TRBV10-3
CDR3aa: CAISDRRGVSSYNEQFF

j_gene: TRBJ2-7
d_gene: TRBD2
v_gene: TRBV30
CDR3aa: CAWSRASGGEEQYF

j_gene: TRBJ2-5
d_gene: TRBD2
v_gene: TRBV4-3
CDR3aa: CASSQGGGGGDQETQYF

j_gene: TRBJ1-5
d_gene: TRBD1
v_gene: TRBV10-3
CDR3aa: CAIRPGTGGNQPQHF

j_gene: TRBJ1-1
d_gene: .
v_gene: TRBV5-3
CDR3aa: CARSSGTLNTEAFF

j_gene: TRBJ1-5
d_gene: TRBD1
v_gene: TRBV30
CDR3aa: CAWSDPRDRGNNQPQHF

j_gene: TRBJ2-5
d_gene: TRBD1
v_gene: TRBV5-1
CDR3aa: CASSISGTGGQETQYF

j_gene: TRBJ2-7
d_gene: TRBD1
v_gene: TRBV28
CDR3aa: CASSIPDRGHEQYF

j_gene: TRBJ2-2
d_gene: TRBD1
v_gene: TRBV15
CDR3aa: CATSRPGQYTGELFF

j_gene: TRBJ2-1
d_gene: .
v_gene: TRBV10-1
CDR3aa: CASSVGGAGEQFF

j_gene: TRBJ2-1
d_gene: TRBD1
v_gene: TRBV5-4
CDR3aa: CASSQDRQGTEQFF

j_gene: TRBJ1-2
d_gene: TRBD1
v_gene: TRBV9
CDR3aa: CASSSLTGAQSYTF

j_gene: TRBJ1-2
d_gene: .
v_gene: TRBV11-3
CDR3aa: CASSLEQGNYGYTF

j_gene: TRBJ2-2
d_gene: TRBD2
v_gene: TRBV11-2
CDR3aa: CASSSLAGGVGELFF

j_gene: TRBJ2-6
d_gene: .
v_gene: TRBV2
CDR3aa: CASDREANVLTF

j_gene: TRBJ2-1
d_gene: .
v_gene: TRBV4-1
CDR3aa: CASSQGSGDNEQFF

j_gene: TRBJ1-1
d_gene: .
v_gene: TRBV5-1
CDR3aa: CASSLPHAGATEAFF

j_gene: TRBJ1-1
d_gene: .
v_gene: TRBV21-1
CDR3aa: CASSKGGLMNTEAFF

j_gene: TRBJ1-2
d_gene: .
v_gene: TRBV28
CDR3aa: CASSLGLRGYTF

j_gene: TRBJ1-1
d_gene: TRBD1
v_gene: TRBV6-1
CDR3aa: CASRPGQFINEAFF

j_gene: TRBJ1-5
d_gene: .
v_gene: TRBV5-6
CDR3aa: CASSLAGAKSNQPQHF

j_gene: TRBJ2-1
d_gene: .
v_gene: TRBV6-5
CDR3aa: CASSLDSYNEQFF

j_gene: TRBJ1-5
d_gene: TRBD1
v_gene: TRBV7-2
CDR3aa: CASSRQGVSNQPQHF